These T cell receptor beta chains were read from a single sample in a study of technical replicates of blood from four donors. TCRdb's copy holds only in-frame clones and misses some; the assay was immunoSEQ multiplex PCR. The sample shows tens of thousands of clones, 90% of them seen only once. Material for sequencing was PBMCs. Every receptor here comes from a human donor in good health. Some clones in this sample may be carry-over from other donors' samples. CDR3s include the opening cysteine and the closing phenylalanine or tryptophan. A D gene is named only where the DNA matches it firmly. Some rows have no size entry. The others give once, few or many, or a class for an expanded clone.

D gene: TRBD2; J gene: TRBJ2-1; V gene: TRBV7-6; clone size: NA; CDR3 protein: CASSLLAVDEQFF; CDR3 DNA: TGTGCCAGCAGCTTGCTAGCGGTCGATGAGCAGTTCTTC
D gene: TRBD1; J gene: TRBJ1-4; V gene: TRBV4-1; clone size: once; CDR3 protein: CASSQEGTGHEKLFF; CDR3 DNA: TGCGCCAGCAGCCAAGAAGGGACAGGTCATGAAAAACTGTTTTTT
D gene: TRBD1; J gene: TRBJ1-5; V gene: TRBV28; clone size: once; CDR3 protein: CASSLWQGGNQPQHF; CDR3 DNA: TGTGCCAGCAGTTTGTGGCAGGGGGGCAATCAGCCCCAGCATTTT
D gene: TRBD1; J gene: TRBJ2-3; V gene: TRBV6-4; clone size: NA; CDR3 protein: CASSDSGGQGSNTQYF; CDR3 DNA: TGTGCCAGCAGTGACTCGGGGGGACAGGGGTCGAATACGCAGTATTTT
D gene: TRBD2; J gene: TRBJ2-3; V gene: TRBV19; clone size: many; CDR3 protein: CASSTGLAGDTQYF; CDR3 DNA: TGTGCCAGTAGTACCGGACTAGCGGGAGATACGCAGTATTTT
D gene: NA; J gene: TRBJ1-2; V gene: TRBV7-6; clone size: NA; CDR3 protein: CASSPGGGNYGYTF; CDR3 DNA: TGTGCCAGCAGCCCCGGGGGAGGGAACTATGGCTACACCTTC
D gene: NA; J gene: TRBJ2-3; V gene: TRBV27; clone size: NA; CDR3 protein: CASSLLAGSTDTQYF; CDR3 DNA: TGTGCCAGCAGTTTACTTGCGGGAAGCACAGATACGCAGTATTTT
D gene: NA; J gene: TRBJ1-2; V gene: TRBV5-6; clone size: once; CDR3 protein: CASSLAGGYGYTF; CDR3 DNA: TGTGCCAGCAGCTTGGCGGGGGGCTATGGCTACACCTTC
D gene: TRBD1; J gene: TRBJ2-7; V gene: TRBV6-1; clone size: NA; CDR3 protein: CASRTTGVAYEQYF; CDR3 DNA: TGTGCCAGCAGAACGACAGGGGTAGCCTACGAGCAGTACTTC
D gene: NA; J gene: TRBJ1-6; V gene: TRBV9; clone size: NA; CDR3 protein: CASSEPPGGNSPLHF; CDR3 DNA: TGTGCCAGCAGCGAGCCCCCCGGAGGGAATTCACCCCTCCACTTT
D gene: TRBD1; J gene: TRBJ1-2; V gene: TRBV10-3; clone size: NA; CDR3 protein: CATTRQGAGYGYTF; CDR3 DNA: TGTGCCACCACCCGACAGGGGGCGGGCTATGGCTACACCTTC
D gene: TRBD2; J gene: TRBJ2-1; V gene: TRBV25-1; clone size: NA; CDR3 protein: CASSEFGTRDDNEQFF; CDR3 DNA: TGTGCCAGCAGTGAATTTGGGACTAGGGACGACAATGAGCAGTTCTTC
D gene: TRBD2; J gene: TRBJ2-7; V gene: TRBV6-6; clone size: NA; CDR3 protein: CATYGLAGASYEQYF; CDR3 DNA: TGTGCCACCTACGGACTAGCGGGGGCCTCCTACGAGCAGTACTTC
D gene: NA; J gene: TRBJ1-2; V gene: TRBV6-5; clone size: NA; CDR3 protein: CASTSPGGGYTF; CDR3 DNA: TGTGCCAGCACCTCTCCGGGGGGCGGCTACACCTTC
D gene: NA; J gene: TRBJ1-1; V gene: TRBV2; clone size: NA; CDR3 protein: CASRLQGNTEAFF; CDR3 DNA: TGTGCCAGCAGGTTACAGGGGAACACTGAAGCTTTCTTT
D gene: TRBD2; J gene: TRBJ2-1; V gene: TRBV5-8; clone size: NA; CDR3 protein: CASSPGTSGYNEQFF; CDR3 DNA: TGTGCCAGCAGCCCAGGGACTAGCGGCTACAATGAGCAGTTCTTC
D gene: TRBD1; J gene: TRBJ1-6; V gene: TRBV5-4; clone size: NA; CDR3 protein: CASSLGGTVNSPLHF; CDR3 DNA: TGTGCCAGCAGCTTGGGTGGGACAGTCAATTCACCCCTCCACTTT
D gene: NA; J gene: TRBJ2-3; V gene: TRBV27; clone size: NA; CDR3 protein: CASSTIQDLSTDTQYF; CDR3 DNA: TGTGCCAGCAGTACAATTCAAGACTTGAGCACAGATACGCAGTATTTT
D gene: NA; J gene: TRBJ2-1; V gene: TRBV27; clone size: NA; CDR3 protein: CASSLSAYNEQFF; CDR3 DNA: TGTGCCAGCAGTTTATCAGCTTACAATGAGCAGTTCTTC
D gene: NA; J gene: TRBJ2-2; V gene: TRBV7-2; clone size: once; CDR3 protein: CASSPIPGGSTGELFF; CDR3 DNA: TGTGCCAGCAGCCCAATTCCAGGGGGGAGCACCGGGGAGCTGTTTTTT
D gene: NA; J gene: TRBJ2-7; V gene: TRBV29-1; clone size: NA; CDR3 protein: CSAAAGGEGGGPYEQYF; CDR3 DNA: TGCAGCGCCGCCGCCGGGGGCGAAGGCGGGGGCCCCTACGAGCAGTACTTC
D gene: NA; J gene: TRBJ1-1; V gene: TRBV5-6; clone size: once; CDR3 protein: CASSLVGENTEAFF; CDR3 DNA: TGTGCCAGCAGCTTGGTCGGAGAGAACACTGAAGCTTTCTTT
D gene: TRBD1; J gene: TRBJ1-1; V gene: TRBV18; clone size: few; CDR3 protein: CASSPNRGNTEAFF; CDR3 DNA: TGTGCCAGCTCACCAAACAGGGGGAACACTGAAGCTTTCTTT
D gene: NA; J gene: TRBJ2-7; V gene: TRBV5-4; clone size: NA; CDR3 protein: CASSLNFLTYEQYF; CDR3 DNA: TGTGCCAGCAGCTTGAACTTTCTGACCTACGAGCAGTACTTC
D gene: TRBD2; J gene: TRBJ2-5; V gene: TRBV5-6; clone size: NA; CDR3 protein: CASSSLTSSETQYF; CDR3 DNA: TGTGCCAGCAGCTCCCTGACTAGCTCCGAGACCCAGTACTTC
D gene: TRBD2; J gene: TRBJ2-2; V gene: TRBV4-3; clone size: NA; CDR3 protein: CASSQDGAGLPANTGELFF; CDR3 DNA: TGCGCCAGCAGCCAAGATGGAGCGGGGTTGCCCGCGAACACCGGGGAGCTGTTTTTT
D gene: TRBD1; J gene: TRBJ1-2; V gene: TRBV15; clone size: NA; CDR3 protein: CATSRDSQGARGYTF; CDR3 DNA: TGTGCCACCAGCAGAGATTCACAGGGGGCTCGGGGCTACACCTTC
D gene: NA; J gene: TRBJ2-7; V gene: TRBV6-6; clone size: NA; CDR3 protein: CASRREAPRSYEQYF; CDR3 DNA: TGTGCCAGCAGAAGAGAAGCACCACGGTCCTACGAGCAGTACTTC
D gene: NA; J gene: TRBJ2-1; V gene: TRBV10-2; clone size: few; CDR3 protein: CASRVGGASAEQFF; CDR3 DNA: TGCGCCAGCCGGGTAGGAGGCGCCTCCGCTGAGCAGTTCTTC
D gene: NA; J gene: TRBJ2-6; V gene: TRBV5-1; clone size: NA; CDR3 protein: CASSPGLRSGANVLTF; CDR3 DNA: TGCGCCAGCAGCCCGGGACTCCGCTCTGGGGCCAACGTCCTGACTTTC
D gene: TRBD1; J gene: TRBJ2-5; V gene: TRBV7-8; clone size: NA; CDR3 protein: CASMGQGAFKTQYF; CDR3 DNA: TGTGCCAGCATGGGACAGGGGGCTTTTAAGACCCAGTACTTC
D gene: NA; J gene: TRBJ2-1; V gene: TRBV10-3; clone size: NA; CDR3 protein: CAISGQSYNEQFF; CDR3 DNA: TGTGCCATCAGCGGACAGTCTTACAATGAGCAGTTCTTC
D gene: NA; J gene: TRBJ1-3; V gene: TRBV7-7; clone size: NA; CDR3 protein: CASSLAFGDGNTIYF; CDR3 DNA: TGTGCCAGCAGCTTAGCGTTCGGGGATGGAAACACCATATATTTT
D gene: NA; J gene: TRBJ1-5; V gene: TRBV10-3; clone size: NA; CDR3 protein: CAISTDNQPQHF; CDR3 DNA: TGTGCCATCAGTACAGACAATCAGCCCCAGCATTTT
D gene: NA; J gene: TRBJ1-3; V gene: TRBV27; clone size: once; CDR3 protein: CASSPSGGHTIYF; CDR3 DNA: TGTGCCAGCAGTCCAAGCGGGGGACACACCATATATTTT
D gene: TRBD1; J gene: TRBJ1-2; V gene: TRBV7-8; clone size: once; CDR3 protein: CASSLEGRQGSNYGYTF; CDR3 DNA: TGTGCCAGCAGCTTGGAGGGGAGACAGGGGTCTAACTATGGCTACACCTTC
D gene: NA; J gene: TRBJ2-1; V gene: TRBV15; clone size: once; CDR3 protein: CATSREVVGLYNEQFF; CDR3 DNA: TGTGCCACCAGCAGAGAAGTTGTGGGACTCTACAATGAGCAGTTCTTC
D gene: NA; J gene: TRBJ2-7; V gene: TRBV5-1; clone size: NA; CDR3 protein: CASSPWGLGGYEQYF; CDR3 DNA: TGCGCCAGCAGCCCCTGGGGGTTGGGGGGCTACGAGCAGTACTTC
D gene: TRBD2; J gene: TRBJ2-3; V gene: TRBV4-1; clone size: large; CDR3 protein: CASSPLAGEDTQYF; CDR3 DNA: TGCGCCAGCAGCCCGCTAGCGGGGGAGGATACGCAGTATTTT
D gene: TRBD2; J gene: TRBJ2-3; V gene: TRBV7-6; clone size: NA; CDR3 protein: CASSRGGGGDTQYF; CDR3 DNA: TGTGCCAGCAGCCGTGGCGGGGGAGGAGATACGCAGTATTTT
D gene: NA; J gene: TRBJ1-3; V gene: TRBV7-2; clone size: NA; CDR3 protein: CASSLESMAGASGNTIYF; CDR3 DNA: TGTGCCAGCAGCTTAGAAAGCATGGCAGGGGCTTCTGGAAACACCATATATTTT
D gene: TRBD1; J gene: TRBJ1-1; V gene: TRBV19; clone size: NA; CDR3 protein: CASSIVQQGHTEAFF; CDR3 DNA: TGTGCCAGTAGTATAGTTCAACAGGGGCATACTGAAGCTTTCTTT
D gene: NA; J gene: TRBJ2-3; V gene: TRBV5-8; clone size: NA; CDR3 protein: CASHRQDIKYF; CDR3 DNA: TGTGCCAGCCATAGACAAGATATCAAGTATTTT
D gene: NA; J gene: TRBJ2-7; V gene: TRBV4-1; clone size: NA; CDR3 protein: CASSLGTTYEQYF; CDR3 DNA: TGCGCCAGCAGCCTGGGCACCACCTACGAGCAGTACTTC
D gene: NA; J gene: TRBJ2-7; V gene: TRBV6-1; clone size: once; CDR3 protein: CASSQYTYEQYF; CDR3 DNA: TGTGCCAGCAGTCAGTACACATACGAGCAGTACTTC
D gene: NA; J gene: TRBJ2-5; V gene: TRBV7-2; clone size: few; CDR3 protein: CASTKLREKTQYF; CDR3 DNA: TGTGCCAGCACCAAACTCAGGGAAAAGACCCAGTACTTC